These T cell receptor beta chains were read from a single sample in a study of T cell repertoires in cytomegalovirus infection. TCRdb re-called the reads through MiXCR, storing one row per CDR3 protein. This sample carries roughly 90,000 distinct CDR3 sequences, approximately 30% of them seen once, and the ten largest clones take about 65%. Their target antigens are unknown. The sequencing used CD8+ T cells from cultured PBMCs, collected from culture after CMV antigen stimulation. The source of these receptors is a human donor in good health (CMV status not recorded). Some clones in this sample may be carry-over from other donors' samples. The CDR3 runs from the conserved cysteine through the conserved F or W. Each record gives: D gene, J gene, V gene, clone size, CDR3 protein, CDR3 DNA. A D gene is named only where the DNA matches it firmly. Size is stated for part of the rows, as once, few or many counts, or as a class when the clone is expanded.

D gene: -
J gene: TRBJ1-1
V gene: TRBV2
clone size: many
CDR3 protein: CASTQDSMNTEAFF
CDR3 DNA: TGTGCCAGCACCCAGGACAGTATGAACACTGAAGCTTTCTTT

D gene: -
J gene: TRBJ2-6
V gene: TRBV11-2
clone size: -
CDR3 protein: CASSLHGSSGANVLTF
CDR3 DNA: TGTGCCAGCAGCTTACATGGTTCTTCGGGGGCCAACGTCCTGACTTTC

D gene: TRBD1
J gene: TRBJ1-6
V gene: TRBV9
clone size: -
CDR3 protein: CASSAYPQGVNSPLHF
CDR3 DNA: TGTGCCAGCAGCGCATACCCACAGGGGGTAAATTCACCCCTCCACTTT

D gene: TRBD1
J gene: TRBJ2-1
V gene: TRBV7-9
clone size: few
CDR3 protein: CASSSTGALNNEQFF
CDR3 DNA: TGTGCCAGCAGCTCGACAGGGGCCTTGAACAATGAGCAGTTCTTC

D gene: TRBD2
J gene: TRBJ2-7
V gene: TRBV4-1
clone size: -
CDR3 protein: CASSQGASGREQYF
CDR3 DNA: TGCGCCAGCAGCCAAGGGGCTAGCGGGAGGGAGCAGTACTTC

D gene: -
J gene: TRBJ2-3
V gene: TRBV19
clone size: -
CDR3 protein: CATTAGYSDTQYF
CDR3 DNA: TGTGCCACAACGGCGGGGTACTCAGATACGCAGTATTTT

D gene: -
J gene: TRBJ2-7
V gene: TRBV7-4
clone size: -
CDR3 protein: CASSLYCSGQYF
CDR3 DNA: TGTGCCAGCAGCTTATATTGCTCTGGGCAGTACTTC

D gene: -
J gene: TRBJ2-3
V gene: TRBV12-3/TRBV12-4
clone size: few
CDR3 protein: CASSSIRGDTQYF
CDR3 DNA: TGTGCCAGCAGTTCGATTAGGGGGGATACGCAGTATTTT

D gene: -
J gene: TRBJ1-4
V gene: TRBV12-3/TRBV12-4
clone size: -
CDR3 protein: CASSSPLTAEEKLFF
CDR3 DNA: TGTGCCAGCAGTTCACCCCTGACAGCAGAGGAAAAACTGTTTTTT

D gene: -
J gene: TRBJ2-1
V gene: TRBV19
clone size: few
CDR3 protein: CASSEGLAAYNEQFF
CDR3 DNA: TGTGCCAGTAGTGAAGGACTTGCGGCCTACAATGAGCAGTTCTTC

D gene: -
J gene: TRBJ2-5
V gene: TRBV20-1
clone size: few
CDR3 protein: CSARAVEETQYF
CDR3 DNA: TGCAGTGCTAGAGCGGTGGAAGAGACCCAGTACTTC

D gene: -
J gene: TRBJ2-1
V gene: TRBV3-1
clone size: -
CDR3 protein: CASSQDFREVSNEQFF
CDR3 DNA: TGTGCCAGCAGCCAAGATTTCCGTGAGGTGAGCAATGAGCAGTTCTTC

D gene: TRBD1
J gene: TRBJ2-3
V gene: TRBV7-6
clone size: -
CDR3 protein: CASSNIGTGDTQYF
CDR3 DNA: TGTGCCAGCAGCAATATAGGGACAGGGGATACGCAGTATTTT

D gene: TRBD1
J gene: TRBJ1-4
V gene: TRBV10-3
clone size: -
CDR3 protein: CAISADRATNEKLFF
CDR3 DNA: TGTGCCATCAGCGCAGACAGGGCCACTAATGAAAAACTGTTTTTT

D gene: TRBD2
J gene: TRBJ2-2
V gene: TRBV3-1
clone size: -
CDR3 protein: CASSHTSGGTGELFF
CDR3 DNA: TGTGCCAGCAGCCACACGTCGGGGGGCACCGGGGAGCTGTTTTTT

D gene: -
J gene: TRBJ1-5
V gene: TRBV7-2
clone size: -
CDR3 protein: CASRMNQPQHF
CDR3 DNA: TGTGCCAGCAGGATGAATCAGCCCCAGCATTTT

D gene: -
J gene: TRBJ2-5
V gene: TRBV4-1
clone size: once
CDR3 protein: CASSHLPPGTPGVQYF
CDR3 DNA: TGCGCCAGCAGCCATCTCCCCCCTGGGACACCGGGCGTCCAGTACTTC

D gene: -
J gene: TRBJ1-2
V gene: TRBV7-9
clone size: few
CDR3 protein: CASSVGRTTLYGYTF
CDR3 DNA: TGTGCCAGCAGTGTCGGGAGGACGACTCTCTATGGCTACACCTTC

D gene: -
J gene: TRBJ1-4
V gene: TRBV6-6
clone size: -
CDR3 protein: CASSSGRLNEKLFF
CDR3 DNA: TGTGCCAGCAGCTCGGGACGGCTTAATGAAAAACTGTTTTTT

D gene: -
J gene: TRBJ2-2
V gene: TRBV5-1
clone size: -
CDR3 protein: CASSLELGAGELFF
CDR3 DNA: TGCGCCAGCAGCTTGGAGCTGGGTGCCGGGGAGCTGTTTTTT

D gene: -
J gene: TRBJ2-1
V gene: TRBV25-1
clone size: few
CDR3 protein: CASRLDSSYNEQFF
CDR3 DNA: TGTGCCAGCAGGCTGGACAGCTCCTACAATGAGCAGTTCTTC

D gene: -
J gene: TRBJ2-1
V gene: TRBV27
clone size: few
CDR3 protein: CASSSPARSYNEQFF
CDR3 DNA: TGTGCCAGCAGCAGCCCCGCCAGGTCCTACAATGAGCAGTTCTTC

D gene: TRBD1
J gene: TRBJ2-1
V gene: TRBV2
clone size: -
CDR3 protein: CASSRTGGRLRNEQFF
CDR3 DNA: TGTGCCAGCAGTCGGACAGGGGGACGACTACGGAATGAGCAGTTCTTC

D gene: -
J gene: TRBJ1-2
V gene: TRBV4-1
clone size: few
CDR3 protein: CASSQDSHGYTF
CDR3 DNA: TGCGCCAGCAGCCAAGATTCCCATGGCTACACCTTC

D gene: TRBD1
J gene: TRBJ2-5
V gene: TRBV7-8
clone size: few
CDR3 protein: CASSPWTGEQETQYF
CDR3 DNA: TGTGCCAGCAGCCCTTGGACAGGAGAACAAGAGACCCAGTACTTC

D gene: -
J gene: TRBJ1-1
V gene: TRBV7-2
clone size: few
CDR3 protein: CAIRGPNTEAFF
CDR3 DNA: TGTGCCATCAGAGGCCCAAACACTGAAGCTTTCTTT

D gene: TRBD1
J gene: TRBJ1-2
V gene: TRBV7-9
clone size: few
CDR3 protein: CASSPPGTGSGGYTF
CDR3 DNA: TGTGCCAGCAGCCCCCCCGGGACAGGGTCCGGCGGCTACACCTTC

D gene: -
J gene: TRBJ1-1
V gene: TRBV19
clone size: -
CDR3 protein: CASTGLNTEAFF
CDR3 DNA: TGTGCCAGTACTGGGTTGAACACTGAAGCTTTCTTT

D gene: TRBD2
J gene: TRBJ2-5
V gene: TRBV12-3/TRBV12-4
clone size: many
CDR3 protein: CASSFARGGPRETQYF
CDR3 DNA: TGTGCCAGCAGTTTCGCGCGGGGGGGGCCGCGGGAGACCCAGTACTTC

D gene: -
J gene: TRBJ1-1
V gene: TRBV12-3/TRBV12-4
clone size: few
CDR3 protein: CASNLSGREAFF
CDR3 DNA: TGTGCCAGCAACTTAAGCGGCAGGGAAGCTTTCTTT

D gene: -
J gene: TRBJ2-3
V gene: TRBV4-3
clone size: -
CDR3 protein: CASSQDTVADTQYF
CDR3 DNA: TGCGCCAGCAGCCAGGACACCGTGGCAGATACGCAGTATTTT

D gene: -
J gene: TRBJ1-1
V gene: TRBV28
clone size: few
CDR3 protein: CASTSPGRMNTEAFF
CDR3 DNA: TGTGCCAGCACTTCACCGGGACGGATGAACACTGAAGCTTTCTTT

D gene: TRBD1
J gene: TRBJ1-5
V gene: TRBV12-3/TRBV12-4
clone size: -
CDR3 protein: CASSLGTGVNQPQHF
CDR3 DNA: TGTGCCAGCAGTCTTGGGACAGGGGTTAATCAGCCCCAGCATTTT

D gene: -
J gene: TRBJ1-2
V gene: TRBV7-3
clone size: -
CDR3 protein: CASSFLGDDGYTF
CDR3 DNA: TGTGCCAGCAGCTTTCTGGGGGATGATGGCTACACCTTC

D gene: -
J gene: TRBJ2-2
V gene: TRBV27
clone size: -
CDR3 protein: CASSQVNTGELFF
CDR3 DNA: TGTGCCAGCAGTCAGGTTAACACCGGGGAGCTGTTTTTT

D gene: -
J gene: TRBJ1-2
V gene: TRBV2
clone size: -
CDR3 protein: CASSATGPYGYTF
CDR3 DNA: TGTGCCAGCAGTGCTACAGGGCCCTATGGCTACACCTTC

D gene: -
J gene: TRBJ2-7
V gene: TRBV5-5
clone size: -
CDR3 protein: CASSFLAPLQHEQYF
CDR3 DNA: TGTGCCAGCAGCTTCCTGGCTCCGCTTCAGCACGAGCAGTACTTC

D gene: TRBD1
J gene: TRBJ2-5
V gene: TRBV2
clone size: -
CDR3 protein: CASRNRGRQETQYF
CDR3 DNA: TGTGCCAGCAGGAACAGGGGTAGGCAAGAGACCCAGTACTTC

D gene: -
J gene: TRBJ2-1
V gene: TRBV19
clone size: -
CDR3 protein: CASSVGGYNEQFF
CDR3 DNA: TGTGCCAGTAGTGTGGGAGGTTACAATGAGCAGTTCTTC

D gene: -
J gene: TRBJ2-7
V gene: TRBV2
clone size: -
CDR3 protein: CASNYISGAGEQYF
CDR3 DNA: TGTGCCAGCAATTATATATCGGGGGCCGGGGAGCAGTACTTC

D gene: -
J gene: TRBJ1-5
V gene: TRBV27
clone size: few
CDR3 protein: CASSPDLSGNQPQHF
CDR3 DNA: TGTGCCAGCAGTCCGGACCTCTCCGGCAATCAGCCCCAGCATTTT

D gene: TRBD1
J gene: TRBJ1-1
V gene: TRBV6-5
clone size: few
CDR3 protein: CASSYSGDRMNTEAFF
CDR3 DNA: TGTGCCAGCAGTTACTCCGGGGACAGAATGAACACTGAAGCTTTCTTT

D gene: -
J gene: TRBJ2-6
V gene: TRBV2
clone size: -
CDR3 protein: CASTAGAGANVLTF
CDR3 DNA: TGTGCCAGCACCGCTGGGGCGGGGGCCAACGTCCTGACTTTC

D gene: -
J gene: TRBJ1-2
V gene: TRBV4-1
clone size: -
CDR3 protein: CASSPVDLYGYTF
CDR3 DNA: TGCGCCAGCAGCCCGGTGGACCTCTATGGCTACACCTTC

D gene: TRBD1
J gene: TRBJ1-2
V gene: TRBV4-1
clone size: -
CDR3 protein: CASSRIQGDGYTF
CDR3 DNA: TGCGCCAGCAGCCGTATACAGGGGGACGGCTACACCTTC

D gene: -
J gene: TRBJ1-3
V gene: TRBV6-5
clone size: few
CDR3 protein: CASSWGRSDSGNTIYF
CDR3 DNA: TGTGCCAGCAGTTGGGGGAGAAGCGACTCTGGAAACACCATATATTTT

D gene: TRBD2
J gene: TRBJ2-5
V gene: TRBV28
clone size: -
CDR3 protein: CASSLAGGYQETQYF
CDR3 DNA: TGTGCCAGCAGTCTAGCGGGGGGGTACCAAGAGACCCAGTACTTC

D gene: TRBD1
J gene: TRBJ1-2
V gene: TRBV9
clone size: few
CDR3 protein: CASSGTNRGTYTF
CDR3 DNA: TGTGCCAGCAGCGGGACAAACAGGGGTACTTACACCTTC

D gene: -
J gene: TRBJ2-3
V gene: TRBV28
clone size: many
CDR3 protein: CASSPPRWEDTDTQYF
CDR3 DNA: TGTGCCAGCAGTCCACCCCGTTGGGAGGACACAGATACGCAGTATTTT

D gene: TRBD2
J gene: TRBJ2-1
V gene: TRBV6-6
clone size: many
CDR3 protein: CASDEGGGGLLGNEQFF
CDR3 DNA: TGTGCCAGCGATGAGGGCGGCGGGGGGTTACTCGGGAATGAGCAGTTCTTC

D gene: -
J gene: TRBJ1-5
V gene: TRBV27
clone size: -
CDR3 protein: CASSPSARGRSNQPQHF
CDR3 DNA: TGTGCCAGCAGTCCCTCAGCGCGGGGAAGAAGCAATCAGCCCCAGCATTTT

D gene: -
J gene: TRBJ2-3
V gene: TRBV5-6
clone size: -
CDR3 protein: CASSLVSNTDTQYF
CDR3 DNA: TGTGCCAGCAGCTTGGTCAGCAACACAGATACGCAGTATTTT

D gene: TRBD2
J gene: TRBJ2-1
V gene: TRBV7-6
clone size: -
CDR3 protein: CASSFRRSSGGGDYNEQFF
CDR3 DNA: TGTGCCAGCAGCTTTCGTCGATCCAGCGGGGGGGGAGACTACAATGAGCAGTTCTTC

D gene: -
J gene: TRBJ2-1
V gene: TRBV11-2
clone size: many
CDR3 protein: CASSLDPGVGEQFF
CDR3 DNA: TGTGCCAGCAGCTTAGATCCAGGGGTCGGGGAGCAGTTCTTC